The clone carrying this T cell receptor beta chain was recorded many times. Its antigen is still unknown. Trimming took off 7 bases at V and 5 bases at J, with 16 bases between the two ends. Germline lookup yields CDR1 MNHEY and CDR2 SVGEGT. The CDR3 loop spans 14 amino acids. No treatment had been given to any patient before thyroid surgery. These data come from a study of metastatic and nonmetastatic thyroid tumors. At the level of the study: Repertoires of blood and of tissue (tumor or nodule) from malignant and benign thyroid patients were compared. Study outcomes and limitations: In both blood and tumor samples, TCR beta diversity was reported significantly higher for malignant than benign nodules.

TCRdb re-called the PCR reads through MiXCR. The sample carries 89,000 or so clones, approximately 9% recorded once. The sequenced sample consisted of blood. The receptor comes from a female donor with papillary thyroid cancer or a benign thyroid nodule (not recorded which). Some clones in this sample may be carry-over from other donors' samples. The V and J genes are TRBV6-2 or TRBV6-3 and TRBJ2-3; D not certain. CDR3 sequence (DNA): TGTGCCAGCACCGCCCGGCGCGGCGGAGATACGCAGTATTTT. Its translation is CASTARRGGDTQYF.